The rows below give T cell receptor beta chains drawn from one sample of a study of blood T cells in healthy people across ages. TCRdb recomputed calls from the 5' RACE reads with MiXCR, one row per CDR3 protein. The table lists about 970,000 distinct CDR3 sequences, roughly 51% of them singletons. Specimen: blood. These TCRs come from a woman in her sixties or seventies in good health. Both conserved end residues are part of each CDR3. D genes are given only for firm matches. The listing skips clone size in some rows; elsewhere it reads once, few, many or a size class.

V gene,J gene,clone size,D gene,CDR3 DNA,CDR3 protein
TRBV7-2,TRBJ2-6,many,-,TGTGCCAGCAGCCCGTCTGTGTCTGGGGCCAACGTCCTGACTTTC,CASSPSVSGANVLTF
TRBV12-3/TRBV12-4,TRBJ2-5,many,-,TGTGCCAGCAGTCCCAGGGTTCACCAAGAGACCCAGTACTTC,CASSPRVHQETQYF
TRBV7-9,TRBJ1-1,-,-,TGTGCCAGCAGCTTAACAGCTGGGCGGAACACTGAAACTTTCTTT,CASSLTAGRNTETFF
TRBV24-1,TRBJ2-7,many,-,TGTGCCACCAGTGTGGGTTACGAGCAGTACTTC,CATSVGYEQYF
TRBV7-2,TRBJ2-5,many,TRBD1,TGTGCCAGCAGCTTACGGACAGGAGAGACCCAGTACTTC,CASSLRTGETQYF
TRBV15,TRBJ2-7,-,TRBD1,TGTGCCACCAGCAGAGATCAACAGGGGGAGAATGAGCAGTACTTC,CATSRDQQGENEQYF
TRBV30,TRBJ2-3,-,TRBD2,TGTGCCTGGAAGGGACTAGCGGCCACAGATACGCAGTATTTT,CAWKGLAATDTQYF
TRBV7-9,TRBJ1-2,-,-,TGTGCCAGCAGCCCGGAGGGGGGGCGGACAGTATTAACATTGGGCTACACCTTC,CASSPEGGRTVLTLGYTF
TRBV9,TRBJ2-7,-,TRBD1,TGTGCCAGCAGCACCGGGACAGGAGAATCCTACGAGCAGTACTTC,CASSTGTGESYEQYF
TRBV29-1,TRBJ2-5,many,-,TGCAGCGTTGTTAGGGGCCGAGAGACCCAGTACTTC,CSVVRGRETQYF
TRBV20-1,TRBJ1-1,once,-,TGCAGTGCTAGGGTTGGTGGAATTGAAGCTTTCTTT,CSARVGGIEAFF
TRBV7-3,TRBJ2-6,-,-,TGTGCCAGCAGCTCGCGTATCTCTGGGGCCAACGTCCTGACTTTC,CASSSRISGANVLTF
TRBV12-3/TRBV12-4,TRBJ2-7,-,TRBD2,TGTGCCAGCAGACCCGGGGGTAAAGCGGGAGGGCCCGGATACGGCGAGCAGTACTTC,CASRPGGKAGGPGYGEQYF
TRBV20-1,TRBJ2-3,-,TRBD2,TGCAGTGCGCCCCGGGCACTAGCGGTCACAGATACGCAGTATTTT,CSAPRALAVTDTQYF
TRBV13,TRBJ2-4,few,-,TGTGCCAGCAGCTGGAGTATAGCCAAAAACATTCAGTACTTC,CASSWSIAKNIQYF
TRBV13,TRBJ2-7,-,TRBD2,TGTGCCAGCAGCTCCGGCGTGCTAGCGGGAGGCTACGAGCAGTACTTC,CASSSGVLAGGYEQYF
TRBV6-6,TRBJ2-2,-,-,TGTGCCAGCAGTGACTCGCTGACTGGGAGGGAGCTGTTTTTT,CASSDSLTGRELFF
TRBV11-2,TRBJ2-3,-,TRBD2,TGTGCCAGCAGCTTCCTCTCCCCTCTAGCGGGAGAGATAGATACGCAGTATTTT,CASSFLSPLAGEIDTQYF
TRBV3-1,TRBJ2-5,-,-,TGTGCCAGCAGCCAAGATACTAGGGTCTTAGAGACCCAGTACTTC,CASSQDTRVLETQYF
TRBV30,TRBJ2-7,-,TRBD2,TGTGCCGGGACGCTAGCGGGAGTCTACGAGCAGTACTTC,CAGTLAGVYEQYF
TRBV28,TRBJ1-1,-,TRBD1,TGTGCCAGCAGTTGGACAGGGGGCGCTTACACTGAAGCTTTCTTT,CASSWTGGAYTEAFF
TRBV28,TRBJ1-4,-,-,TGTGCCAGCAGCCTAATGGGAGAAAAACTGTTTTTT,CASSLMGEKLFF
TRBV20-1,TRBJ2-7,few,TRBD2,TGCAGTGCTTCTAGCGGGAGGTATTTCGAGCAGTACTTC,CSASSGRYFEQYF
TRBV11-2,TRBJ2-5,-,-,TGTGCCAGCAGCTTAGGTCGGCTCGGTGAGACCCAGTACTTC,CASSLGRLGETQYF
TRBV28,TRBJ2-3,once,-,TGTGCCAGCAGTTCGGCAGGGAGTACCACAGATACGCAGTATTTT,CASSSAGSTTDTQYF
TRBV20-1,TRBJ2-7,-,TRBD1,TGCAGTGCCTCGACCCTACCGACCGGGACAGACATAATCGACGAGCAGTACTTC,CSASTLPTGTDIIDEQYF
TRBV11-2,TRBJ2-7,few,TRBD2,TGTGCCAGCAGCTTTTCCCTCTTTGGACTAGCGGACTACGAGCAGTACTTC,CASSFSLFGLADYEQYF
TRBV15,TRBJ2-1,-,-,TGTGCCACCCAGCCTAGCTCTCGGAATGAGCAGTTCTTC,CATQPSSRNEQFF
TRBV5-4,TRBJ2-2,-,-,TGTGCCAGCAGCTCGGGTCAGGGTATAAGCACCGGGGAGCTGTTTTTT,CASSSGQGISTGELFF
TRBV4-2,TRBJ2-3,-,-,TGTGCCAGCAGCGTAGGGGGAATAGGGGGCACAGATACGCAGTATTTT,CASSVGGIGGTDTQYF
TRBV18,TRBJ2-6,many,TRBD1,TGTGCCAGCAGTCCCGGGACAGGGGGCTCTGGGGCCAACGTCCTGACTTTC,CASSPGTGGSGANVLTF
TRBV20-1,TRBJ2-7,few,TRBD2,TGCAGTGCTAGAGACCTGGCGGGAGACTACGAGCAGTACTTC,CSARDLAGDYEQYF
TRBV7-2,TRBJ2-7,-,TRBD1,TGTGCCAGCAGCTTAGCACACTCCCGACAGGGGCTCTCCTACGAGCAGTACTTC,CASSLAHSRQGLSYEQYF
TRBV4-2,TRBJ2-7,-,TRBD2,TGTGCCAGCAGCCAAGAAGTTCAAGGGCCGGGAGGGCTGGCCTACGAGCAGTACTTC,CASSQEVQGPGGLAYEQYF
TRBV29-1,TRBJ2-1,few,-,TGCGTGCATCGGGGCTCCTACAATGAGCAGTTCTTC,CVHRGSYNEQFF
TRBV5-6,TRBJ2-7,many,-,TGTGCCAGCAGCTTAAATCGCTACGAGCAGTACTTC,CASSLNRYEQYF
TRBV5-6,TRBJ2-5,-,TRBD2,TGTGCCAGCAGCTTGGCTGGCCTCACTAGCGGTATTCAGACCCAGTACTTC,CASSLAGLTSGIQTQYF
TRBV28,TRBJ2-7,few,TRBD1,TGTGCCAGCAGACGCGCAGGGGGTTGGGAGCAGTACTTC,CASRRAGGWEQYF
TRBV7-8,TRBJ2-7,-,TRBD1,TGTGCCAGCAGCACGAAGAGGACAGGGTACCACGAGCAGTACTTC,CASSTKRTGYHEQYF
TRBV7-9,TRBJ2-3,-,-,TGTGCCAGCAGCCCCTTAGGAAATACACAGTATTTT,CASSPLGNTQYF
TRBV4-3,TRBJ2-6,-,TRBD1,TGCGCCAGCAGCCAAGAGCCCCGGACAGGGGGATTCTCTGGGGCCAACGTCCTGACTTTC,CASSQEPRTGGFSGANVLTF
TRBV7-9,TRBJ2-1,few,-,TGTGCCAGCAGCAGTGGGGCAGGGAGCTACAATGAGCAGTTCTTC,CASSSGAGSYNEQFF
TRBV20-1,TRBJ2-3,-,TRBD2,TGCAGTGCTAGTATTGGGGGGGTGACAGATACGCAGTATTTT,CSASIGGVTDTQYF
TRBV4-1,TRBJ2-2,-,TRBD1,TGCGCCAGCAGCCCGGGGACAGGGGTCACCGGGGAGCTGTTTTTT,CASSPGTGVTGELFF
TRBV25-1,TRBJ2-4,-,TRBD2,TGCGCCAGCAGTCTCATTGGTACTAGCGGGAAACAGTACTTC,CASSLIGTSGKQYF
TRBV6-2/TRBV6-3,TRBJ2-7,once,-,TGTGCCAGCAGCTGGCCTGGGGCGACTCAGTACTTCGTCGAGCAGTACTTC,CASSWPGATQYFVEQYF
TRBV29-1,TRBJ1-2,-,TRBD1,TGCAGCGCCCAGGGACAGGGGTTAAGCTATGGCTACACCTTC,CSAQGQGLSYGYTF